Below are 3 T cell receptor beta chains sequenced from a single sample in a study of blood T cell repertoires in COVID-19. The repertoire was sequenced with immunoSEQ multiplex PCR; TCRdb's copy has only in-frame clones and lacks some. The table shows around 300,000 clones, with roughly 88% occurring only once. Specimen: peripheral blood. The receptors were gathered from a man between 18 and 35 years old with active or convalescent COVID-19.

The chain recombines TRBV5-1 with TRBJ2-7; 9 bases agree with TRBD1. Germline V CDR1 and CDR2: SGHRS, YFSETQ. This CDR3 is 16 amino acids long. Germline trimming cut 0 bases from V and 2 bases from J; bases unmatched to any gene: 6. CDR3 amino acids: CASSLASGTGTYEQYF. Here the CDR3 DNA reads TGCGCCAGCAGCTTGGCGTCGGGGACAGGGACCTACGAGCAGTACTTC.

CDR3 in DNA: TGTGCCAGCAGCCAAGAGCGGGGGCACGTAGGGGAGCAGTACTTC. Amino acids: CASSQERGHVGEQYF. V and J are TRBV4-2 and TRBJ2-7; D may be TRBD2 (7 bases). Germline loops: CDR1 LGHNA, CDR2 YNFKEQ. The CDR3 is 15 amino acids. Deletions cut 0 bases from V and 7 bases from J, with 16 bases between.

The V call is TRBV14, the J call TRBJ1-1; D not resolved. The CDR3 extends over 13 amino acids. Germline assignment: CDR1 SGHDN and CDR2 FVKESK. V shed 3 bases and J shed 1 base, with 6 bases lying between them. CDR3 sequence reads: CASSQFRNTEAFF. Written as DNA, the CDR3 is TGTGCCAGCAGCCAGTTTAGGAACACTGAAGCTTTCTTT.